This TCR beta chain was found in a study of CD8+ T cells in alopecia areata. In the study overall: Treated patients were given 5 to 10 mg oral tofacitinib twice daily. Scoring of severity for treated patients was based on percentage of affected scalp area.

This clone appeared a few times. In each case, RNA was isolated and then reverse transcribed into cDNA as the sequencing template. Data came from immunoSEQ multiplex PCR; TCRdb stores just in-frame clones and leaves some out. The table records some 220,000 clones, 50% to 70% of them present only once. The treatment is: oral pan-JAK inhibitor, 5-10 mg twice daily. This sequence originates from a human donor with alopecia areata. Sequencing was performed on CD4+ T cells sorted from blood, taken at week 4, from a patient treated with tofacitinib.

The CDR3 DNA follows: TGTGCCAGCAGCTCCAACAGGGATCTATCACCCCTCCACTTT. Encoded protein: CASSSNRDLSPLHF. The gene calls are TRBV13 and TRBJ1-6; D may be TRBD1 (6 bases). CDR1 PRHDT and CDR2 FYEKMQ come from the germline V gene (reference sequence). V lost 4 bases and J lost 10, with 14 bases in between. The CDR3 runs 14 residues.